The rows below give T cell receptor beta chains drawn from one sample of a study of Ad26.COV2.S vaccination and SARS-CoV-2 variants. Assay used: immunoSEQ multiplex PCR; TCRdb lists only in-frame clones, some missing. The table has about 350,000 clones, approximately 84% seen once. The input for sequencing was peripheral blood, taken in a trial of Ad26.COV2.S vaccine versus placebo. The receptors derive from a person between 18 and 65 years old who received the Ad26.COV2.S COVID-19 vaccine or a placebo. Each CDR3 is given with its conserved first and last residue. Fields, in order: D gene, clone size, V gene, J gene, CDR3 DNA, CDR3 protein. The D gene is left open where the match is weak. The size field is filled for only some rows; it gives once, few, many or a size class.

D: .; size: .; V: TRBV5-1; J: TRBJ1-1; DNA: TGCGCCAGCAGCTTGGCCCCCCCTTCTGGAACTGAAGCTTTCTTT; CDR3: CASSLAPPSGTEAFF
D: .; size: .; V: TRBV6-1; J: TRBJ2-5; DNA: TGTGCCAGCAGTGATTTAGGACAGCCCCAAGAGACCCAGTACTTC; CDR3: CASSDLGQPQETQYF
D: TRBD2; size: .; V: TRBV18; J: TRBJ2-1; DNA: TGTGCCAGCTCACCACCTGGACTAGCGGGAGACAATGAGCAGTTCTTC; CDR3: CASSPPGLAGDNEQFF
D: .; size: .; V: TRBV2; J: TRBJ1-2; DNA: TGTGCCAGCAGTGAGAACGGCCAAGACTATGGCTACACCTTC; CDR3: CASSENGQDYGYTF
D: .; size: once; V: TRBV12-5; J: TRBJ1-1; DNA: TGTGCTAGTGGTTTGGGGAATTGGAACACTGAAGCTTTCTTT; CDR3: CASGLGNWNTEAFF
D: TRBD2; size: .; V: TRBV5-4; J: TRBJ2-1; DNA: TGTGCCAGCAGCGAAGCGGGGGATTCCTACAATGAGCAGTTCTTC; CDR3: CASSEAGDSYNEQFF
D: .; size: .; V: TRBV5-6; J: TRBJ2-4; DNA: TGTGCCAGCAGCTCTTACTCCCAGGGGGCCAAAAACATTCAGTACTTC; CDR3: CASSSYSQGAKNIQYF
D: .; size: few; V: TRBV6-4; J: TRBJ2-1; DNA: TGTGCCAGCAGTGATGAGGGGGGCACTTACAATGAGCAGTTCTTC; CDR3: CASSDEGGTYNEQFF
D: .; size: .; V: TRBV5-8; J: TRBJ2-7; DNA: TGTGCCAGCAGCTTGGGTCCCCCCTCCTACGAGCAGTACTTC; CDR3: CASSLGPPSYEQYF
D: TRBD2; size: .; V: TRBV2; J: TRBJ2-5; DNA: TGTGCCAGCAACTTTATTGGACTAGCGGGATCCCAAGAGACCCAGTACTTC; CDR3: CASNFIGLAGSQETQYF
D: .; size: .; V: TRBV6-1; J: TRBJ1-5; DNA: TGTGCCAGCAGTGAACAGGTGGATCAGCCCCAGCATTTT; CDR3: CASSEQVDQPQHF
D: TRBD1; size: .; V: TRBV27; J: TRBJ1-2; DNA: TGTGCCAGCAGTTTATGGGCAGGGGGAGGGTATGGCTACACCTTC; CDR3: CASSLWAGGGYGYTF
D: .; size: many; V: TRBV13; J: TRBJ2-7; DNA: TGTGCCAGCCGTAGGGGATGGGACGAGCAGTACTTC; CDR3: CASRRGWDEQYF
D: .; size: .; V: TRBV28; J: TRBJ1-1; DNA: TGTGCCAGCAGTTTATCGAGTGGACAGCCGAACACTGAAGCTTTCTTT; CDR3: CASSLSSGQPNTEAFF
D: .; size: .; V: TRBV12-5; J: TRBJ1-5; DNA: TGTGCTAGTGGTTGGGGGGCCAGCAATCAGCCCCAGCATTTT; CDR3: CASGWGASNQPQHF
D: .; size: once; V: TRBV10-3; J: TRBJ2-1; DNA: TGTGCCATCAGTGAGGGGCCAGAGCAGTTCTTC; CDR3: CAISEGPEQFF
D: .; size: once; V: TRBV6-1; J: TRBJ1-2; DNA: TGTGCCAGCAGTGAAGCGCGGGGTGTCAGCTATGGCTACACCTTC; CDR3: CASSEARGVSYGYTF
D: .; size: .; V: TRBV7-2; J: TRBJ2-3; DNA: TGTGCCAGCAGCTTAGGCTTTGTGTCGGATACGCAGTATTTT; CDR3: CASSLGFVSDTQYF
D: .; size: once; V: TRBV12-3/TRBV12-4; J: TRBJ1-5; DNA: TGTGCCAGCAGTTTCGGCAATCAGCCCCAGCATTTT; CDR3: CASSFGNQPQHF
D: TRBD1; size: once; V: TRBV18; J: TRBJ2-7; DNA: TGTGCCAGCTCACCACTCGGGACAGGGGGCATACACGAGCAGTACTTC; CDR3: CASSPLGTGGIHEQYF
D: TRBD2; size: .; V: TRBV5-1; J: TRBJ2-5; DNA: TGCGCCAGCAGCTTGGGCGGGACTAGCGGAGGGGGAGAGACCCAGTACTTC; CDR3: CASSLGGTSGGGETQYF
D: TRBD2; size: .; V: TRBV6-5; J: TRBJ2-5; DNA: TGTGCCAGCAGCGCCGGGACTACAGAGACCCAGTACTTC; CDR3: CASSAGTTETQYF
D: TRBD2; size: .; V: TRBV9; J: TRBJ2-1; DNA: TGTGCCAGCAGCGCGCACTCCGGGACTAGTTATTTCTCCTACAATGAGCAGTTCTTC; CDR3: CASSAHSGTSYFSYNEQFF
D: TRBD2; size: .; V: TRBV6-2/TRBV6-3; J: TRBJ2-4; DNA: TGTGCCAGCAGTCGGGACTACAGCCAGGCCAAAAACATTCAGTACTTC; CDR3: CASSRDYSQAKNIQYF
D: .; size: .; V: TRBV10-3; J: TRBJ2-2; DNA: TGTGCCATCAGTGAGTCGGACTCCTTCCGTAGCACCGGGGAGCTGTTTTTT; CDR3: CAISESDSFRSTGELFF
D: .; size: once; V: TRBV4-2; J: TRBJ1-2; DNA: TGTGCCAGCAGCCAAGTTTCTCAGGGAGGCTACACCTTC; CDR3: CASSQVSQGGYTF
D: TRBD1; size: .; V: TRBV4-3; J: TRBJ1-3; DNA: TGCGCCAGCAGCCAAGATCCCCCCCCGACAGGGGTTGGAAACACCATATATTTT; CDR3: CASSQDPPPTGVGNTIYF
D: .; size: few; V: TRBV14; J: TRBJ1-3; DNA: TGTGCCAGCAGCCAAGGATCCGGGGCTCGGTACGGAAACACCATATATTTT; CDR3: CASSQGSGARYGNTIYF
D: .; size: .; V: TRBV7-9; J: TRBJ1-1; DNA: TGTGCCAGCAGCTTAACCCAGGGTTTATCTGAAGCTTTCTTT; CDR3: CASSLTQGLSEAFF
D: .; size: once; V: TRBV6-2/TRBV6-3; J: TRBJ1-4; DNA: TGTGCCAGCAGTTCCGCCGGCCTGCCTAATGAAAAACTGTTTTTT; CDR3: CASSSAGLPNEKLFF
D: .; size: .; V: TRBV27; J: TRBJ2-1; DNA: TGTGCCAGCAGTTTTGGGCTAGTCCCGAATGAGCAGTTCTTC; CDR3: CASSFGLVPNEQFF
D: .; size: .; V: TRBV2; J: TRBJ2-5; DNA: TGTGCCAGCAGGAAGGGCGGCTCTACGGAGACCCAGTACTTC; CDR3: CASRKGGSTETQYF
D: TRBD2; size: few; V: TRBV11-2; J: TRBJ2-1; DNA: TGTGCCAGCAGCTTAAGACTAGCCGATTCGGGTGAGCAGTTCTTC; CDR3: CASSLRLADSGEQFF
D: TRBD2; size: .; V: TRBV3-1/TRBV3-2; J: TRBJ2-1; DNA: TGTGCCAGCAGCCAGGCGGGAGGGGTCAATGAGCAGTTCTTC; CDR3: CASSQAGGVNEQFF
D: TRBD1; size: once; V: TRBV5-4; J: TRBJ2-7; DNA: TGTGCCAGCAGCTCAGGGGGTGGCTCCTACGAGCAGTACTTC; CDR3: CASSSGGGSYEQYF
D: TRBD1; size: .; V: TRBV7-6; J: TRBJ2-2; DNA: TGTGCCAGCAGGGACAGGGAGGTTAACACCGGGGAGCTGTTTTTT; CDR3: CASRDREVNTGELFF
D: .; size: .; V: TRBV11-2; J: TRBJ1-3; DNA: TGTGCCAGCAGCAGACAGGTTAACTCTGGAAACACCATATATTTT; CDR3: CASSRQVNSGNTIYF
D: .; size: once; V: TRBV5-6; J: TRBJ1-1; DNA: TGTGCCAGCAGCCTAGGTCGGGAAGGATTTATGAACACTGAAGCTTTCTTT; CDR3: CASSLGREGFMNTEAFF
D: .; size: few; V: TRBV19; J: TRBJ2-2; DNA: TGTGCCAGTAGTATAGTAACAGGGCTCACCGGGGAGCTGTTTTTT; CDR3: CASSIVTGLTGELFF
D: .; size: few; V: TRBV12-5; J: TRBJ1-1; DNA: TGTGCTAGTGAGGGGCGAGGGTTTGGGAACACTGAAGCTTTCTTT; CDR3: CASEGRGFGNTEAFF
D: .; size: .; V: TRBV19; J: TRBJ2-5; DNA: TGTGCCAGTAGTTTCGGGACCTGGGGAGAGACCCAGTACTTC; CDR3: CASSFGTWGETQYF
D: TRBD1; size: .; V: TRBV18; J: TRBJ2-5; DNA: TGTGCCAGCTCACCCGGCGGACAGGCCCTTAGGGAGACCCAGTACTTC; CDR3: CASSPGGQALRETQYF
D: .; size: .; V: TRBV14; J: TRBJ2-7; DNA: TGTGCCAGCAGCCAAGATCATAGGGGGGAGCAGTACTTC; CDR3: CASSQDHRGEQYF